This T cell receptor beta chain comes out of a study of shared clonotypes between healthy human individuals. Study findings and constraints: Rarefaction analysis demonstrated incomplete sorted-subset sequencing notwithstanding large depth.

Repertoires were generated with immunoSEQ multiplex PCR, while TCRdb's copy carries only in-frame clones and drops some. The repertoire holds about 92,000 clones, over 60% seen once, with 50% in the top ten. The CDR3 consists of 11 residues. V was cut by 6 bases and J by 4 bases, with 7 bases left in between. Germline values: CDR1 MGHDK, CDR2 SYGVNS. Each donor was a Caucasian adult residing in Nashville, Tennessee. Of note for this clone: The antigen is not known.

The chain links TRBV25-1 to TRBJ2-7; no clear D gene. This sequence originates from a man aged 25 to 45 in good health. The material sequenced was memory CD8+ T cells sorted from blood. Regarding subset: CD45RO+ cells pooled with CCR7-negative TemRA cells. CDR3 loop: CASSSRYEQYF. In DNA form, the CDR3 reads TGTGCCAGCAGCTCAAGGTACGAGCAGTACTTC.